These 10 T cell receptor beta chains were sequenced from one sample in a study of T cell responses to AZD1222 COVID-19 vaccine. Profiling relied on immunoSEQ multiplex PCR, and the TCRdb table lists in-frame clones only, not all of them. The sample contains more than 150,000 clones, approximately 89% of which appear only once. Material: peripheral blood, obtained 28 days after the second AZD1222 dose. The origin of the receptors is an adult who received the AZD1222 COVID-19 vaccine.

The chain has TRBV27 and TRBJ2-1, with 10 bases that match TRBD2. Trimming cost V 5 bases and J 9 bases; bases outside gene matches: 13. The CDR3 is 16 amino acids. CDR1 and CDR2 (germline): MNHEY, SMNVEV (reference sequence). The CDR3 nucleotides read TGTGCCAGCAGTACGACACGGCTAGCGGGAGTACGTGAGCAGTTCTTC. It translates to CASSTTRLAGVREQFF.

This chain connects TRBV9 to TRBJ2-2; possibly TRBD2 for D (5 bases). The V gene lost 0 bases and the J gene lost 8 bases, with 8 bases spanning the gap. The germline gives CDR1 SGDLS, CDR2 YYNGEE. The CDR3 length is 13 residues. The DNA for the CDR3 is TGTGCCAGCAGCGTAGTCGGGGAAGGGGAGCTGTTTTTT. It encodes CASSVVGEGELFF.

This chain joins TRBV2 and TRBJ2-2; D might be TRBD1 or TRBD2, each matching 5 bases. Per the germline V gene, CDR1 is SNHLY and CDR2 is FYNNEI. The CDR3 covers 18 residues. Deletions cut 6 bases from V and 0 bases from J, with 20 bases between. CDR3 region: CASRRRESGAANTGELFF. The DNA of the CDR3 is TGTGCCAGCAGGCGTAGGGAGTCCGGGGCCGCGAACACCGGGGAGCTGTTTTTT.

This clone is a singleton in its sample. V and J are TRBV15 and TRBJ2-5, with TRBD2 matching over 14 bases. There are 16 residues in the CDR3. In germline, CDR1 is LNHNV, CDR2 YYDKDF (reference sequence). J lost 5 bases, V lost 5 bases, and 7 bases had no gene match. This chain's CDR3 is CATSPRTSGRSETQYF. CDR3 coding DNA: TGTGCCACCAGCCCAAGGACTAGCGGGAGGTCGGAGACCCAGTACTTC.

The genes are TRBV3-1 (or the pseudogene TRBV3-2) and TRBJ2-1; TRBD2 agrees at 8 bases. J gave up 5 bases and V 0 bases, and 9 bases lay outside the gene matches. From germline, CDR1 is LGHDT and CDR2 YNNKEL (reference sequence). This CDR3 comprises 17 residues. CDR3 region: CASSQDIVSGTHNEQFF. In DNA form, the CDR3 reads TGTGCCAGCAGCCAAGATATCGTTAGCGGGACCCACAATGAGCAGTTCTTC.

A single count supports this clone. The chain employs TRBV30 and TRBJ1-1; possibly TRBD1 for D (5 bases). Between the trimmed V and J ends, which lost 4 bases and 5 bases, there was a span of 14 bases. Germline lookup yields CDR1 GTSNPN and CDR2 SVGIG (reference sequence). The CDR3 runs 13 residues. In DNA form, the CDR3 reads TGTGCCTGGACTCTCCAGAGGGGAACTGAAGCTTTCTTT. It yields the protein CAWTLQRGTEAFF. The full variable domain, completed using reference TRBV30 and TRBJ1-1, is SQTIHQWPATLVQPVGSPLSLECTVEGTSNPNLYWYRQAAGRGLQLLFYSVGIGQISSEVPQNLSASRPQDRQFILSSKKLLLSDSGFYLCAWTLQRGTEAFFGQGTRLTVV.

This chain connects TRBV9 to TRBJ2-7, with 7 bases lining up with TRBD2. CDR1 and CDR2 from the germline V gene are SGDLS and YYNGEE. The J segment lost 7 bases and the V segment lost 4 bases, leaving 14 bases of the junction unmatched. The CDR3 runs 15 residues. The CDR3 spells CASSPLGTTLWEQYF. For the CDR3, the DNA is TGTGCCAGCAGCCCCCTGGGGACTACATTATGGGAGCAGTACTTC.

The chain uses TRBV5-4 and TRBJ2-3; D gene unclear. CDR3 length: 13 amino acids. Germline V gives CDR1 SGHNT, CDR2 YYREEE (reference sequence). V lost 1 base, J lost 2 bases, and 5 bases lay in between. In nucleotides, the CDR3 is TGTGCCAGCAGCTTGATGAACACAGATACGCAGTATTTT. Translated, it gives CASSLMNTDTQYF.

The genes are TRBV10-3 and TRBJ1-2; no clear D gene. The CDR3 runs to 13 residues. Trimming shortened V by 0 bases and J by 12 bases, and 14 bases separated the two germline ends. Germline CDR1 ENHRY, CDR2 SYGVKD. CDR3 in amino acids: CAISESGGGRDTF. DNA of the CDR3: TGTGCCATCAGTGAGTCCGGTGGAGGTAGAGACACCTTC.

Details on this clone: This same CDR3 is encoded by further DNA sequences in the sample. The chain links TRBV5-4 to TRBJ1-1; D possibly corresponds to TRBD1 (5 bases). V lost 3 bases to trimming and J lost 4 bases, with 7 bases between them. CDR3 length: 12 amino acids. CDR1 SGHNT and CDR2 YYREEE come from the germline V gene (reference sequence). DNA for the CDR3: TGTGCCAGCAGCTGGGGGGGCACTGAAGCTTTCTTT. This sequence encodes CASSWGGTEAFF.